This T cell receptor beta chain comes out of a study of T cell repertoires in cytomegalovirus infection. General study results and limits: HLA-C-restricted, CMV-specific TCR beta clonotypes were dominant ex vivo. Cumulated frequencies of public TCR beta families served to identify carriers of CMV plus the relevant HLA.

MiXCR, applied by TCRdb to the reads, yields one record per CDR3 protein. The data show 230,000 or so distinct CDR3 sequences, over 15% seen once. V was pared by 6 bases and J by 2 bases, with 19 bases of the junction left unmatched. Germline loops: CDR1 MDHEN, CDR2 SYDVKM. This CDR3 spans 20 amino acids. A note on this clonotype: The antigen is undetermined.

The sequenced sample was CD8+ T cells from PBMCs. V and J are TRBV28 and TRBJ1-5, with TRBD1 matching over 10 bases. This TCR was recovered from a human donor in good health (CMV status not recorded). Some clones in this sample may be carry-over from other donors' samples. The CDR3 loop is CASSLSGGQGIRLGNQPQHF. CDR3 nucleotide sequence: TGTGCCAGCAGCCTCTCGGGGGGACAGGGGATCCGCCTTGGCAATCAGCCCCAGCATTTT.